These 27 T cell receptor beta chains share one sample of origin, sequenced in a study of blood T cell repertoires in COVID-19. Method: immunoSEQ multiplex PCR; TCRdb's copy keeps in-frame clones and lacks some. The sample consists of 150,000 or so clones, just under 95% of them appearing once. Sample: peripheral blood. Receptors originate from a woman between 45 and 65 years old with acute or convalescent COVID-19.

V is TRBV20-1 and J is TRBJ2-1, with D tentatively TRBD2 (5 bases). V gave up 3 bases and J gave up 6 bases, with 15 bases separating them. The CDR3 is 14 amino acids. Germline V lookup: CDR1 DFQATT, CDR2 SNEGSKA (reference sequence). The CDR3: CSASIGGRGNEQFF. The DNA of the CDR3 is TGCAGTGCTAGTATAGGAGGCCGCGGCAATGAGCAGTTCTTC.

This clone came up once. For the CDR3, the DNA is TGTGCCAGCAGCCGACTGACAACCCCCGGGGGCACAGATACGCAGTATTTT. Protein sequence: CASSRLTTPGGTDTQYF. The chain uses TRBV3-1 (or the pseudogene TRBV3-2) and TRBJ2-3, with D perhaps TRBD2 (5 bases). Trimming pared 4 bases from V and 1 base from J, leaving 18 bases between. The CDR3 totals 17 residues. Germline V gives CDR1 LGHDT, CDR2 YNNKEL (reference sequence).

This clone was recorded once. This chain uses TRBV25-1 with TRBJ1-2, with TRBD1 matching 7 bases. V shed 5 bases and J 6 bases; nucleotides not matched to a gene: 18. The CDR3 totals 17 residues. Per the germline V gene, CDR1 is MGHDK and CDR2 is SYGVNS. The CDR3: CASSPIIRQGGRNGYTF. The CDR3 DNA reads TGTGCCAGCAGTCCCATCATCAGACAGGGTGGACGAAATGGCTACACCTTC.

This clone was seen a single time. The chain is built from TRBV10-2 and TRBJ2-1; 7 bases map to TRBD1. The J segment lost 7 bases and the V segment lost 6 bases, leaving 21 bases of the junction unmatched. Looked up from germline, CDR1 is WSHSY and CDR2 is SAAADI. This CDR3 spans 18 amino acids. CDR3 sequence (DNA): TGCGCCAGCAGCTTTGACAGGGCAAACCCCAGGGTGTCGAATGAGCAGTTCTTC. Translating gives CASSFDRANPRVSNEQFF.

The J gene is TRBJ2-7, the V gene TRBV7-9; perhaps TRBD1 as D (6 bases). Germline CDR1 is SEHNR and CDR2 is FQNEAQ (reference sequence). The CDR3 runs 14 residues. Trimming left V 5 bases short and J 3 bases short, with 14 bases between. The CDR3 DNA is TGTGCCAGCAGCGCGCCGGGACACCACTACGAGCAGTACTTC. It encodes CASSAPGHHYEQYF.

The chain carries TRBV19 and TRBJ1-5; D unclear. Trimming left V 4 bases short and J 2 bases short, with 12 bases between. This CDR3 has 15 residues. CDR1 is LNHDA, CDR2 SQIVND, per germline (reference sequence). The CDR3 protein is CASSRGREGNQPQHF. In DNA, the CDR3 is TGTGCCAGTAGTAGAGGCCGAGAAGGCAATCAGCCCCAGCATTTT.

A single count supports this clone. This chain uses TRBV10-3 with TRBJ2-7; D is possibly TRBD2 (7 bases). The V and J ends lost 7 bases and 1 base respectively, with 14 bases between them. The germline V gene encodes CDR1 ENHRY and CDR2 SYGVKD. This CDR3 has 14 amino acids. DNA for the CDR3: TGTGCCATCACCGTGGGGGGGGCGTCCTACGAGCAGTACTTC. Its protein product is CAITVGGASYEQYF.

The chain uses TRBV2 and TRBJ1-4; TRBD1 matches 9 bases. The junction had 5 bases not matched to a gene; V was cut back by 6 bases and J by 3 bases. Germline V gives CDR1 SNHLY, CDR2 FYNNEI. There are 15 residues in the CDR3. The CDR3 DNA reads TGTGCCAGCAGCTTGGGGACAGGGTCTAATGAAAAACTGTTTTTT. Its protein product is CASSLGTGSNEKLFF.

V gene TRBV29-1 combines with J gene TRBJ1-2, with D tentatively TRBD1 (5 bases). The CDR3 sequence is 13 residues long. Per the germline V gene, CDR1 is SQVTM and CDR2 is ANQGSEA. Trimming left V 6 bases short and J 6 bases short, with 17 bases between. The CDR3 reads CSVSDRTMNGYTF. CDR3 DNA: TGCAGCGTGAGCGACAGAACCATGAATGGCTACACCTTC. Filled out from reference TRBV29-1 and TRBJ1-2, the complete variable domain reads SAVISQKPSRDICQRGTSLTIQCQVDSQVTMMFWYRQQPGQSLTLIATANQGSEATYESGFVIDKFPISRPNLTFSTLTVSNMSPEDSSIYLCSVSDRTMNGYTFGSGTRLTVV.

The chain couples TRBV6-6 to TRBJ2-2; D possibly corresponds to TRBD1 (6 bases). CDR3 length: 16 residues. V lost 7 bases to trimming and J lost 3 bases, with 18 bases between them. Germline assignment: CDR1 MNHNY and CDR2 SVGAGI (reference sequence). The CDR3 here is CASTTTQTGYTGELFF. The CDR3 nucleotides read TGTGCCAGCACCACTACCCAGACAGGATACACCGGGGAGCTGTTTTTT.

This clone occurred once. The chain is built from TRBV2 and TRBJ1-6; D unresolved. The length of the CDR3 is 14 residues. The germline V and J ends were trimmed by 2 bases and 10 bases, with 12 bases remaining between them. Germline V CDR1 and CDR2: SNHLY, FYNNEI. The CDR3 spells CASSERLPKSPLHF. The CDR3 region has the DNA TGTGCCAGCAGTGAAAGACTTCCCAAATCACCCCTCCACTTT.

This clone appeared once. CDR3 amino acids: CSVKTSGSADTQYF. The CDR3 DNA reads as TGCAGCGTAAAGACTAGCGGGAGTGCAGATACGCAGTATTTT. V is TRBV29-1 and J is TRBJ2-3; 12 bases fit TRBD2. Germline CDR1 is SQVTM and CDR2 is ANQGSEA. This CDR3 contains 14 residues. V was pared by 6 bases and J by 4 bases, with 5 bases of the junction left unmatched.

This clone has just one count. V and J are TRBV19 and TRBJ2-1, with 8 nucleotides matching TRBD2. Germline V gene sequence: CDR1 LNHDA, CDR2 SQIVND (reference sequence). This CDR3 region has 14 residues. V dropped 6 bases and J dropped 6; count of bases not matched to a gene: 7. For the CDR3, the DNA is TGTGCCAGTAGGGCTAGCGGGCGGCTCAATGAGCAGTTCTTC. This encodes CASRASGRLNEQFF. The variable domain in full, completed from reference TRBV19 and TRBJ2-1, reads DGGITQSPKYLFRKEGQNVTLSCEQNLNHDAMYWYRQDPGQGLRLIYYSQIVNDFQKGDIAEGYSVSREKKESFPLTVTSAQKNPTAFYLCASRASGRLNEQFFGPGTRLTVL.

The chain combines TRBV19 with TRBJ1-2; 8 bases are shared with TRBD1. The CDR3 extends over 14 amino acids. V gave up 2 bases and J gave up 7 bases; unmatched junction bases: 6. From germline, CDR1 is LNHDA and CDR2 SQIVND (reference sequence). The CDR3 reads CASSIQGASLGYTF. DNA of the CDR3: TGTGCCAGTAGTATACAGGGGGCTTCGCTTGGCTACACCTTC.

This chain connects TRBV10-1 to TRBJ2-2, with D possibly TRBD2 on 5 matching bases. CDR3 length equals 14 residues. V dropped 11 bases and J dropped 7 bases, with 20 bases sitting between them. CDR1 WNHNN and CDR2 SYGVQD come from the germline V gene (reference sequence). The CDR3 loop reads CAAEDSEGCGELFF. The CDR3 bases are TGCGCCGCGGAGGACTCCGAAGGGTGCGGGGAGCTGTTTTTT.

This rearrangement joins TRBV9 to TRBJ2-6; D unclear. V was shortened by 3 bases and J by 2 bases, with 12 bases between the two germline ends. Germline-derived CDR1 and CDR2 are SGDLS and YYNGEE. The CDR3 is 16 residues long. The CDR3 DNA is TGTGCCAGCAGCGCAGGTAGATTAGCTGGGGCCAACGTCCTGACTTTC. It encodes CASSAGRLAGANVLTF.

The gene calls are TRBV7-2 and TRBJ1-6, with a weak D call TRBD1 (6 bases). V dropped 4 bases and J dropped 7 bases, with 11 bases sitting between them. The CDR3 is 14 residues long. Germline CDR1 SGHTA, CDR2 FQGNSA. This CDR3 is CASSYRTANSPLHF. CDR3 nucleotide sequence: TGTGCCAGCAGCTACCGGACAGCGAATTCACCCCTCCACTTT.

The V gene is TRBV12-3 or TRBV12-4, the J gene TRBJ2-7, with a possible D match to TRBD1 (7 bases). The CDR3 has 13 amino acids. Trimming shortened V by 6 bases and J by 0 bases, and 9 bases separated the two germline ends. CDR3 sequence: CASREGASYEQYF. CDR3 in DNA: TGTGCCAGCAGGGAGGGGGCCTCCTACGAGCAGTACTTC.

The chain has TRBV9 and TRBJ1-3, with D tentatively TRBD1 (6 bases). Germline loops: CDR1 SGDLS, CDR2 YYNGEE. CDR3 length equals 16 residues. Trimming left V 2 bases short and J 0 bases short, with 12 bases between. The CDR3 spells CASSVTGAISGNTIYF. The DNA for the CDR3 is TGTGCCAGCAGCGTGACAGGTGCCATCTCTGGAAACACCATATATTTT.

This sequence joins TRBV6-5 and TRBJ1-1; weak D call: TRBD1 (6 bases). The CDR3 is made up of 11 amino acids. The V and J ends lost 6 bases and 7 bases respectively, with 9 bases between them. The germline CDR1 and CDR2 sequences are MNHEY and SVGAGI. CDR3 loop: CASSQGFEAFF. CDR3 sequence (DNA): TGTGCCAGCAGCCAGGGGTTTGAAGCTTTCTTT.

This clone was picked up one time. The rearrangement links TRBV19 to TRBJ1-1, with D hard to call. This CDR3 is built from 15 residues. The germline V and J ends were trimmed by 7 bases and 0 bases, with 15 bases remaining between them. From germline, CDR1 is LNHDA and CDR2 SQIVND (reference sequence). CDR3 region: CASTSFEGVNTEAFF. CDR3 coding DNA: TGTGCCAGTACCTCATTCGAGGGAGTGAACACTGAAGCTTTCTTT. The full variable domain, completed using reference TRBV19 and TRBJ1-1, is DGGITQSPKYLFRKEGQNVTLSCEQNLNHDAMYWYRQDPGQGLRLIYYSQIVNDFQKGDIAEGYSVSREKKESFPLTVTSAQKNPTAFYLCASTSFEGVNTEAFFGQGTRLTVV.

V and J are TRBV12-5 and TRBJ1-1; the D is unclear. This CDR3 comprises 12 residues. CDR1 and CDR2 from the germline V gene are LGHNT and FRNRAP. The V and J ends lost 3 bases and 4 bases respectively, with 6 bases between them. The CDR3 region is CASGFVGTEAFF. The CDR3 DNA sequence: TGTGCTAGTGGTTTCGTCGGCACTGAAGCTTTCTTT. Drawing the rest from reference TRBV12-5 and TRBJ1-1, the complete variable domain is DARVTQTPRHKVTEMGQEVTMRCQPILGHNTVFWYRQTMMQGLELLAYFRNRAPLDDSGMPKDRFSAEMPDATLATLKIQPSEPRDSAVYFCASGFVGTEAFFGQGTRLTVV.

The chain has TRBV24-1 and TRBJ2-5; TRBD2 aligns across 12 bases. The CDR3 sequence is 17 residues long. CDR1 and CDR2 (germline): KGHDR, SFDVKD. Unmatched junction bases numbered 8, after V lost 2 bases and J lost 5 bases. CDR3 sequence: CATSDSASGRGGETQYF. CDR3 sequence (DNA): TGTGCCACCAGTGATTCCGCTAGCGGGAGGGGAGGGGAGACCCAGTACTTC.

The chain employs TRBV5-1 and TRBJ2-1; D not resolved. V was shortened by 0 bases and J by 0 bases, with 7 bases between the two germline ends. The germline gives CDR1 SGHRS, CDR2 YFSETQ. The CDR3 runs 15 residues. CDR3 sequence reads: CASSLVRSSYNEQFF. The CDR3 DNA follows: TGCGCCAGCAGCTTGGTTAGAAGCTCCTACAATGAGCAGTTCTTC.

The chain has TRBV9 and TRBJ2-2; 7 nucleotides match TRBD1. There are 16 residues in the CDR3. Germline CDR1 and CDR2: SGDLS and YYNGEE. Unmatched junction bases numbered 9, after V lost 0 bases and J lost 7 bases. The CDR3 reads CASSVEVRGQNGELFF. CDR3 nucleotides: TGTGCCAGCAGCGTAGAGGTCAGGGGACAGAACGGGGAGCTGTTTTTT. The variable domain in full, with the rest retrieved from reference TRBV9 and TRBJ2-2, is DSGVTQTPKHLITATGQRVTLRCSPRSGDLSVYWYQQSLDQGLQFLIQYYNGEERAKGNILERFSAQQFPDLHSELNLSSLELGDSALYFCASSVEVRGQNGELFFGEGSRLTVL.

The chain carries TRBV5-4 and TRBJ2-1; TRBD1 matches at 10 bases. V was clipped by 4 bases and J by 5 bases; unmatched bases: 3. This CDR3 contains 14 residues. CDR1 and CDR2 (germline): SGHNT, YYREEE (reference sequence). The CDR3 region has the DNA TGTGCCAGCAGCCCGGGACAGGGGAACAATGAGCAGTTCTTC. This sequence encodes CASSPGQGNNEQFF.

This chain connects TRBV7-9 to TRBJ1-6, with TRBD1 identical over 8 bases. V lost 5 bases to trimming and J lost 11 bases; unmatched junction nucleotides: 8. The CDR3 contains 14 residues. Germline V gene sequence: CDR1 SEHNR, CDR2 FQNEAQ (reference sequence). Here the CDR3 reads CASSVTGEGTPLHF. CDR3 DNA: TGTGCCAGCAGCGTGACAGGGGAAGGGACACCCCTCCACTTT.